The 4 T cell receptor beta chains given below trace back to one sample, sequenced in a study of T cells in Graves' hyperthyroidism and ophthalmopathy (dated by TCRdb to the late 2010s). The library was prepared using multiplex PCR. The data were produced on an Illumina HiSeq 2000. The TCR beta CDR3 regions were amplified from RNA transcripts. A first-round RT-PCR of the TCR CDR3 used the HTBI primer set with the Qiagen OneStep RT-PCR kit. Clones were called with MiXCR by TCRdb after fastp trimmed the public reads at Q25, and only in-frame beta chains were retained. Identical CDR3 proteins give one entry, which carries the most common genes and DNA. The sample yields some 250,000 distinct CDR3 sequences; 13% to 15% were counted once. The top ten clones comprise around 31% of the sample. The sequencing sample was made of blood. The receptors here all came from a woman aged 45-65 years with Graves' hyperthyroidism that later progressed to Graves' ophthalmopathy.

This clonotype appeared a few times. The CDR3 reads CASTRVTYNEQFF. For the CDR3, the DNA is TGTGCCAGCACGAGAGTTACCTACAATGAGCAGTTCTTC. This rearrangement joins TRBV6-2 or TRBV6-3 to TRBJ2-1; D not certain. Trimming shortened V by 7 bases and J by 2 bases, and 9 bases separated the two germline ends. CDR1 and CDR2 from the germline V gene are MNHEY and SVGEGT. CDR3 length: 13 amino acids.

This clonotype was detected many times. This chain joins TRBV3-1 and TRBJ1-2; 9 bases fit TRBD1. Germline V gives CDR1 LGHDT, CDR2 YNNKEL (reference sequence). V shed 4 bases and J 7 bases; nucleotides not matched to a gene: 4. The CDR3 is made up of 13 amino acids. CDR3 coding DNA: TGTGCCAGCAGCCCCACAGGGGGCGGTGGCTACACCTTC. Its protein is CASSPTGGGGYTF.

This clonotype showed up many times. The V and J genes are TRBV13 and TRBJ2-1; TRBD2 agrees at 10 bases. This CDR3 contains 15 residues. Germline loops: CDR1 PRHDT, CDR2 FYEKMQ (reference sequence). J was trimmed by 5 bases and V by 4 bases; bases with no gene match: 5. The CDR3 loop reads CASSSGTSAHNEQFF. CDR3 nucleotides: TGTGCCAGCAGCTCCGGGACTAGCGCCCACAATGAGCAGTTCTTC. Full variable domain (outside the CDR3, taken from reference TRBV13 and TRBJ2-1): AAGVIQSPRHLIKEKRETATLKCYPIPRHDTVYWYQQGPGQDPQFLISFYEKMQSDKGSIPDRFSAQQFSDYHSELNMSSLELGDSALYFCASSSGTSAHNEQFFGPGTRLTVL.

The chain recombines TRBV20-1 with TRBJ2-6, with TRBD1 identical over 9 bases. The CDR3 spans 20 residues. Germline CDR1 DFQATT, CDR2 SNEGSKA (reference sequence). V lost 5 bases to trimming and J lost 0 bases; unmatched junction nucleotides: 17. CDR3 sequence: CSAGERPEQGASSGANVLTF. CDR3 bases: TGCAGTGCTGGCGAGAGACCAGAACAGGGGGCATCCTCTGGGGCCAACGTCCTGACTTTC.